Reported below is one T cell receptor beta chain. This record belongs to a study of memory CD4+ T cells and cytomegalovirus serostatus. About the study: Donors were healthy Belgian adults, several CMV seropositive and fewer than 30 seronegative.

In the original workflow: After removing out-of-frame reads, under 2.5 million distinct TCRbeta sequences remained. Some clones are missing from TCRdb's copy, which holds only in-frame ones; the method was immunoSEQ multiplex PCR. V and J calls and clone size are given by that table; D and trimming were obtained from the DNA. The table lists approximately 50,000 clones, 70% to 80% of them singletons. Single viable CD3+CD4+CD8-CD45RO+ cells were sorted as the memory CD4+ T cells. CD4+ T cells were isolated by positive magnetic selection. This clonotype was sampled from an adult in good health and CMV-seropositive. Source material: memory CD4+ T cells from blood.

CDR3 sequence: CASSPWANNEQFF. The CDR3 nucleotides are TGTGCCAGCAGCCCCTGGGCAAACAATGAGCAGTTCTTC. The J gene is TRBJ2-1, the V gene TRBV5-6; D gene unclear. V lost 4 bases and J lost 5, with 10 bases in between. Germline lookup yields CDR1 SGHDT and CDR2 YYEEEE. The CDR3 extends over 13 amino acids.